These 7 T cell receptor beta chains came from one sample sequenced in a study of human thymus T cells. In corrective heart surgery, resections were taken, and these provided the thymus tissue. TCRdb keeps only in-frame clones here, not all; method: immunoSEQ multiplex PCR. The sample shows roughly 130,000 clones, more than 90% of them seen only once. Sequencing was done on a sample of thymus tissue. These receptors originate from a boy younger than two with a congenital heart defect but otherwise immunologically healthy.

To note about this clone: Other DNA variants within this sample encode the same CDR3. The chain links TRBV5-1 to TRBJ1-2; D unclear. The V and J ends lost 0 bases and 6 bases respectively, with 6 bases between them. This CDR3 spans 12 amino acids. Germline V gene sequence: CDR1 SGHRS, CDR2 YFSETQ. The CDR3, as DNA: TGCGCCAGCAGCTTGGACAGAGATGGCTACACCTTC. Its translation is CASSLDRDGYTF.

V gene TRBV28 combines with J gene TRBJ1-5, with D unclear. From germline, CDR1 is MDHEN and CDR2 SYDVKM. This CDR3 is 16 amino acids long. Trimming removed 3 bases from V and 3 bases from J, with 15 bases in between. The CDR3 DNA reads TGTGCCAGCAGTTTTCAAGTACCCCTCCCCAATCAGCCCCAGCATTTT. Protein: CASSFQVPLPNQPQHF.

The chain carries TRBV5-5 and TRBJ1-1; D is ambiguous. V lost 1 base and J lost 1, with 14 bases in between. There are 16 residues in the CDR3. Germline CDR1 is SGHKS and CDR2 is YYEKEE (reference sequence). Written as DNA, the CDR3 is TGTGCCAGCAGCTTGACTTGTGAGGTCCAGAACACTGAAGCTTTCTTT. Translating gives CASSLTCEVQNTEAFF.

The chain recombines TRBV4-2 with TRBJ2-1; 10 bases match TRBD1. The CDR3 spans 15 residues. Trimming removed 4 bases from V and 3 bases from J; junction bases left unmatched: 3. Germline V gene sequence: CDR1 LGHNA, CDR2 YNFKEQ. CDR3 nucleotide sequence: TGTGCCAGCAGCCGAGACAGGGGGCACTACAATGAGCAGTTCTTC. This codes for CASSRDRGHYNEQFF.

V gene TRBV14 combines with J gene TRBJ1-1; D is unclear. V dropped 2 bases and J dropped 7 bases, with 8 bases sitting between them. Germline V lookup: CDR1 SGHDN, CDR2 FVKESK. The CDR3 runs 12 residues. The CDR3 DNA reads TGTGCCAGCAGCCAACGACCCTTTGAAGCTTTCTTT. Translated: CASSQRPFEAFF. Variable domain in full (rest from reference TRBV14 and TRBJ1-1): EAGVTQFPSHSVIEKGQTVTLRCDPISGHDNLYWYRRVMGKEIKFLLHFVKESKQDESGMPNNRFLAERTGGTYSTLKVQPAELEDSGVYFCASSQRPFEAFFGQGTRLTVV.

This CDR3 reads CASSVSYDRAHSGANVLTF. DNA of the CDR3: TGTGCCAGCAGCGTTAGTTACGACAGGGCCCACTCTGGGGCCAACGTCCTGACTTTC. The chain uses TRBV9 and TRBJ2-6; 7 bases are shared with TRBD1. V trimming: 2 bases; J trimming: 0 bases; junction bases outside the gene matches: 11. Per the germline V gene, CDR1 is SGDLS and CDR2 is YYNGEE. The CDR3 length is 19 residues. The full variable domain, in which reference TRBV9 and TRBJ2-6 provide the parts outside the CDR3, is DSGVTQTPKHLITATGQRVTLRCSPRSGDLSVYWYQQSLDQGLQFLIQYYNGEERAKGNILERFSAQQFPDLHSELNLSSLELGDSALYFCASSVSYDRAHSGANVLTFGAGSRLTVL.

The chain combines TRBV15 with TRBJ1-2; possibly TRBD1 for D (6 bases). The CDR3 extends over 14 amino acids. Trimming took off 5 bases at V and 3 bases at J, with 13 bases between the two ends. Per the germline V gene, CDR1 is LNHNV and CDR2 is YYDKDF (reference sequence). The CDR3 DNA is TGTGCCACCAGCGGATACAGGGTGGACTATGGCTACACCTTC. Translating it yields CATSGYRVDYGYTF.